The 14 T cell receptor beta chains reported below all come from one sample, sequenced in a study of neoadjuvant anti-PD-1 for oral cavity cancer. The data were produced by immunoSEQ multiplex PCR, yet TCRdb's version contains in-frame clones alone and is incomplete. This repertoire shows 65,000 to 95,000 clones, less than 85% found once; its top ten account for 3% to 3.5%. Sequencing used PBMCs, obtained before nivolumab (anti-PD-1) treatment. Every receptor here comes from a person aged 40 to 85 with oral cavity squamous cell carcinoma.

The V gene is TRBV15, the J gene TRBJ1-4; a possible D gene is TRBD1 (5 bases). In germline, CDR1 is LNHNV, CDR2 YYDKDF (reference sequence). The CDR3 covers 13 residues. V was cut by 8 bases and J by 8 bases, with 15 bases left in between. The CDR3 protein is CATYGALEEKLFF. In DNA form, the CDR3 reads TGTGCCACCTATGGGGCCCTAGAGGAAAAACTGTTTTTT.

CDR3 coding DNA: TGCGCCAGCAGCCAAGGGCCCGGCTCCTACGAGCAGTACTTC. Protein sequence: CASSQGPGSYEQYF. The chain recombines TRBV4-1 with TRBJ2-7; unclear D gene. Trimming took off 1 base at V and 0 bases at J, with 7 bases between the two ends. Germline CDR1 and CDR2: MGHRA and YSYEKL. The CDR3 totals 14 residues.

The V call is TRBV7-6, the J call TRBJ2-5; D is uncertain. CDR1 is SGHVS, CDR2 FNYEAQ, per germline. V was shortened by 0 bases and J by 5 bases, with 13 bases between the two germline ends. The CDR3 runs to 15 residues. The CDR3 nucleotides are TGTGCCAGCAGCTTAGCTCCTACAGCTAGGGAGACCCAGTACTTC. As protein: CASSLAPTARETQYF. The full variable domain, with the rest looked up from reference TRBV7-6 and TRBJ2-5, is GAGVSQSPRYKVTKRGQDVALRCDPISGHVSLYWYRQALGQGPEFLTYFNYEAQQDKSGLPNDRFSAERPEGSISTLTIQRTEQRDSAMYRCASSLAPTARETQYFGPGTRLLVL.

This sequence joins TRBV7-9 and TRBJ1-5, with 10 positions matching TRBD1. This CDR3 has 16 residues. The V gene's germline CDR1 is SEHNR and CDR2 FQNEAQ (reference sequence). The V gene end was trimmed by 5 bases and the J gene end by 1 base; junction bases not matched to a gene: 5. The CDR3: CASSPGTGESNQPQHF. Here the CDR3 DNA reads TGTGCCAGCAGCCCGGGGACAGGGGAAAGCAATCAGCCCCAGCATTTT.

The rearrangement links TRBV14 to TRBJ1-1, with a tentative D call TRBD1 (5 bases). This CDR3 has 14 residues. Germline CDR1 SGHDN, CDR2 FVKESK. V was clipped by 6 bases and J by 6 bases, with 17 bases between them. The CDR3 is CASSQDTVRAEAFF. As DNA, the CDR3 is TGTGCCAGCAGTCAGGACACCGTGAGGGCTGAAGCTTTCTTT.

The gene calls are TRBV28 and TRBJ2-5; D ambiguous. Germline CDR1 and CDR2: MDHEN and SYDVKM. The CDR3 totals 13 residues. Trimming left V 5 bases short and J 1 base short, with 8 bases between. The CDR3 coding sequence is TGTGCCAGCAGTAACCTGGCCCAAGAGACCCAGTACTTC. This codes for CASSNLAQETQYF.

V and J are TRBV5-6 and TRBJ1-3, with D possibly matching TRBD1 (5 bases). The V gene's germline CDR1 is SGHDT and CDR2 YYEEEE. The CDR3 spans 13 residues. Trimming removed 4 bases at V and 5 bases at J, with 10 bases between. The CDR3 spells CASSPRQRNTIYF. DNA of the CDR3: TGTGCCAGCAGCCCAAGACAGCGAAACACCATATATTTT.

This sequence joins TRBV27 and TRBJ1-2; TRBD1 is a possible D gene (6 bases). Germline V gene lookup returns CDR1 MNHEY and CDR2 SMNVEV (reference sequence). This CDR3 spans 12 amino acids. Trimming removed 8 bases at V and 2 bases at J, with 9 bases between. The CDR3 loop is CASGRGNYGYTF. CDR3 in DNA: TGTGCCAGCGGAAGGGGGAACTATGGCTACACCTTC.

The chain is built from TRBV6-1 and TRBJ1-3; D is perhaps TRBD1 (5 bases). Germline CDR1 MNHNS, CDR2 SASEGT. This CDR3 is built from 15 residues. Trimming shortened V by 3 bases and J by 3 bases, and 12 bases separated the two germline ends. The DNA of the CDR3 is TGTGCCAGCAGTGACGCCGGCACAGGTGGAAACACCATATATTTT. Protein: CASSDAGTGGNTIYF.

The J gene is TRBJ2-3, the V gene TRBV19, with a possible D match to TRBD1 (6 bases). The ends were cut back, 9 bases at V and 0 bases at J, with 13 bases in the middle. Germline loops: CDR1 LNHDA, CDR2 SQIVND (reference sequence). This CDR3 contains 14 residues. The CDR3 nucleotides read TGTGCCAGCCGGGACATCTTAAGCACAGATACGCAGTATTTT. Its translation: CASRDILSTDTQYF. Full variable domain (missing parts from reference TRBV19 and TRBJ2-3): DGGITQSPKYLFRKEGQNVTLSCEQNLNHDAMYWYRQDPGQGLRLIYYSQIVNDFQKGDIAEGYSVSREKKESFPLTVTSAQKNPTAFYLCASRDILSTDTQYFGPGTRLTVL.

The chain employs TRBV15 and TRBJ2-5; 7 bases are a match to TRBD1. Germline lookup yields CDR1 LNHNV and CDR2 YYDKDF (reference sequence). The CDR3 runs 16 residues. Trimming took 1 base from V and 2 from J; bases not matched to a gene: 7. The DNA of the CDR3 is TGTGCCACCAGCAGAGCGACAGGGTTTGGTCAAGAGACCCAGTACTTC. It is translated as CATSRATGFGQETQYF.

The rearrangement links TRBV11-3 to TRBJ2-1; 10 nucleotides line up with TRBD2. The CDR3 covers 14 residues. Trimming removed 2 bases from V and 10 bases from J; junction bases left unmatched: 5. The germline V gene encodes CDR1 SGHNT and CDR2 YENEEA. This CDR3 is CASSLSSSGSEQFF. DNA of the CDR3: TGTGCCAGCAGCTTAAGTTCTAGCGGGAGCGAGCAGTTCTTC. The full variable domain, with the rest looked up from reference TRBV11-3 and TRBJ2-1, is EAGVVQSPRYKIIEKKQPVAFWCNPISGHNTLYWYLQNLGQGPELLIRYENEEAVDDSQLPKDRFSAERLKGVDSTLKIQPAELGDSAVYLCASSLSSSGSEQFFGPGTRLTVL.

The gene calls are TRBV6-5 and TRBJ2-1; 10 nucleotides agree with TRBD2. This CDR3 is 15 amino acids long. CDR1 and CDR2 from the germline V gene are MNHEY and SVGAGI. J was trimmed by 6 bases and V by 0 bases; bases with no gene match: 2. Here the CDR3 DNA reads TGTGCCAGCAGTTACTCGTCTAGCGGGGGCAATGAGCAGTTCTTC. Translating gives CASSYSSSGGNEQFF.

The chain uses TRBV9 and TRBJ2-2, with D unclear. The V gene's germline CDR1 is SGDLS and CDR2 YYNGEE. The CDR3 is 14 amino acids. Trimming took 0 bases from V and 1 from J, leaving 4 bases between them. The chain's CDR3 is CASSVGQNTGELFF. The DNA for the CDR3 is TGTGCCAGCAGCGTAGGTCAGAACACCGGGGAGCTGTTTTTT. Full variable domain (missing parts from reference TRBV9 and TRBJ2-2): DSGVTQTPKHLITATGQRVTLRCSPRSGDLSVYWYQQSLDQGLQFLIQYYNGEERAKGNILERFSAQQFPDLHSELNLSSLELGDSALYFCASSVGQNTGELFFGEGSRLTVL.